This TCR beta chain originates from a study of blood T cell repertoires in COVID-19. In the study overall: PBMCs, B-cell-depleted T cells, or T cells were the source of the cDNA or gDNA that made up the material.

The CDR3 totals 12 residues. Germline CDR1 and CDR2: MDHEN and SYDVKM. Trimming cost V 5 bases and J 0 bases, with 5 bases left between them. To note about this clone: Other DNA sequences from this sample encode an identical CDR3 as well.

Seattle-derived patients entered the study during active infection and were followed longitudinally. The table came from immunoSEQ multiplex PCR; TCRdb's copy has only in-frame clones and leaves some out. The sample holds some 160,000 clones, 70% to 90% seen once. This chain joins TRBV28 and TRBJ2-7; D not resolved. Source material: peripheral blood. This clonotype was obtained from a woman of 80 years or more with COVID-19, enrolled during active disease. The CDR3 sequence: CASSPLSYEQYF. The CDR3, as DNA: TGTGCCAGCAGTCCTCTCTCCTACGAGCAGTACTTC.